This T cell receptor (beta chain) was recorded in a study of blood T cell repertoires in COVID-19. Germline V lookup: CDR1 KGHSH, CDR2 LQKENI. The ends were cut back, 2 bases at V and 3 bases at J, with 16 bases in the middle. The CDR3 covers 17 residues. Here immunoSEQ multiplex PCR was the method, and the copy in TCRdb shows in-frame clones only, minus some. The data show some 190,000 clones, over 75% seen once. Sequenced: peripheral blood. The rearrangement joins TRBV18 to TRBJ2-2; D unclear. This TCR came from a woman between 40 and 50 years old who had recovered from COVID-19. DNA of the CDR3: TGTGCCAGCTCACCAGGTGTGGCGGCGAGTGACACCGGGGAGCTGTTTTTT. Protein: CASSPGVAASDTGELFF.